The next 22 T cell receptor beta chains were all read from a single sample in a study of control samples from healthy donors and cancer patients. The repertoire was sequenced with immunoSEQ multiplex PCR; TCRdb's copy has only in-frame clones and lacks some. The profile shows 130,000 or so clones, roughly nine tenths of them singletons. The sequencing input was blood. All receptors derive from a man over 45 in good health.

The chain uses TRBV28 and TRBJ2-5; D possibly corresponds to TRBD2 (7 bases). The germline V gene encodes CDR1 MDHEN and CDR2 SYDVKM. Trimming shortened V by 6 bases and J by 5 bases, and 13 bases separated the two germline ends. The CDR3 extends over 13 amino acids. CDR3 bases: TGTGCCAGCAGGGGGGGGCGCCGGGAGACCCAGTACTTC. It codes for CASRGGRRETQYF. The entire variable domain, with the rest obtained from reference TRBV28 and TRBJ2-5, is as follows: DVKVTQSSRYLVKRTGEKVFLECVQDMDHENMFWYRQDPGLGLRLIYFSYDVKMKEKGDIPEGYSVSREKKERFSLILESASTNQTSMYLCASRGGRRETQYFGPGTRLLVL.

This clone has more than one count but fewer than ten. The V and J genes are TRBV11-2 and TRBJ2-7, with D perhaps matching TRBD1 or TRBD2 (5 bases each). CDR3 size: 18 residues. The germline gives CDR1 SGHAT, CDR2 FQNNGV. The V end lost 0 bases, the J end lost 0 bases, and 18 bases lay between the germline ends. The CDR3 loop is CASSLDGGRSWRSYEQYF. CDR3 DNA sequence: TGTGCCAGCAGCTTAGATGGGGGTCGAAGTTGGCGCTCCTACGAGCAGTACTTC.

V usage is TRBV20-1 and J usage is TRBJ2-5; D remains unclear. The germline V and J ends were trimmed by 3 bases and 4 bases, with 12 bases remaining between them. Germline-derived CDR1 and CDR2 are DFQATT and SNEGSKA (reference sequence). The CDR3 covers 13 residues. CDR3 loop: CSASVRAGETQYF. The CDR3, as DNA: TGCAGTGCTAGTGTACGGGCAGGAGAGACCCAGTACTTC.

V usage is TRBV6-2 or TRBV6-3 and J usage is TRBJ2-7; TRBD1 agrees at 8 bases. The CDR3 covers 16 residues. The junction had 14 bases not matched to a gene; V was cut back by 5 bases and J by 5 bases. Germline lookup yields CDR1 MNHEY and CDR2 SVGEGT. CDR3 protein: CASSTDSGRGLNEQYF. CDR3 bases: TGTGCCAGCAGTACAGACTCGGGCAGGGGGCTCAACGAGCAGTACTTC.

The CDR3 here is CASRKTGTAYGYTF. The CDR3, as DNA: TGTGCCAGCAGAAAAACCGGGACGGCGTATGGCTACACCTTC. This chain joins TRBV2 and TRBJ1-2; maybe TRBD1 (5 bases). V was cut by 6 bases and J by 5 bases, with 16 bases left in between. This CDR3 has 14 amino acids. In germline, CDR1 is SNHLY, CDR2 FYNNEI.

The CDR3 protein is CASSETYEQYF. CDR3 in DNA: TGTGCCAGCAGTGAAACCTACGAGCAGTACTTC. V is TRBV2 and J is TRBJ2-7; D unclear. Germline CDR1 reads SNHLY; CDR2 reads FYNNEI. V was shortened by 2 bases and J by 2 bases, with 1 base between the two germline ends. The CDR3 spans 11 residues.

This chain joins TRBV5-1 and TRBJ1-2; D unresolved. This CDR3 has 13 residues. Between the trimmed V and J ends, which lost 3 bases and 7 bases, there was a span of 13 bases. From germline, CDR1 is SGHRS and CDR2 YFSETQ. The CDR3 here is CASSSTMSGGYTF. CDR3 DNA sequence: TGCGCCAGCAGCTCGACCATGTCAGGTGGCTACACCTTC.

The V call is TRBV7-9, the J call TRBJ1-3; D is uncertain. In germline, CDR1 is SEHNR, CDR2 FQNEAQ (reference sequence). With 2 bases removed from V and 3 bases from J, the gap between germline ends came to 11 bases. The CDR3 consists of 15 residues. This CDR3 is CASSLQPDFGNTIYF. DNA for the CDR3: TGTGCCAGCAGCTTACAGCCCGACTTTGGAAACACCATATATTTT.

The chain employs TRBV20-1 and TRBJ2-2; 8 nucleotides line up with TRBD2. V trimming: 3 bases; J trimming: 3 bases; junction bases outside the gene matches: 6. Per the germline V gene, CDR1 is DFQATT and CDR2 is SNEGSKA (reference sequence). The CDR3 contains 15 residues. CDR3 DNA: TGCAGTGCTAGTGGAGCGGGGGCCGACACCGGGGAGCTGTTTTTT. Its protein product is CSASGAGADTGELFF.

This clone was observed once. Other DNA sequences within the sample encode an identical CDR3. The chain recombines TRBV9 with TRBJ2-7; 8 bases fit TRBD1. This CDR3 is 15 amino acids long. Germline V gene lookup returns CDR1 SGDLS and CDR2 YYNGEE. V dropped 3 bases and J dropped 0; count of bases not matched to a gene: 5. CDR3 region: CASSAGTGSSYEQYF. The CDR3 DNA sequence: TGTGCCAGCAGCGCCGGGACAGGTTCCTCCTACGAGCAGTACTTC. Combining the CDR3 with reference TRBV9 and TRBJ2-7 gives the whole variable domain DSGVTQTPKHLITATGQRVTLRCSPRSGDLSVYWYQQSLDQGLQFLIQYYNGEERAKGNILERFSAQQFPDLHSELNLSSLELGDSALYFCASSAGTGSSYEQYFGPGTRLTVT.

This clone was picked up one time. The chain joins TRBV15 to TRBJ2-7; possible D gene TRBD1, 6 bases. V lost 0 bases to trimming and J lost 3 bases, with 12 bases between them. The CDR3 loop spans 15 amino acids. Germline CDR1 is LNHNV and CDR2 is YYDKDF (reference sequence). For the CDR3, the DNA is TGTGCCACCAGCAGAGACCGACAGGCCGGCTACGAGCAGTACTTC. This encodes CATSRDRQAGYEQYF. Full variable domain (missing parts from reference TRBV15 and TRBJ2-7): DAMVIQNPRYQVTQFGKPVTLSCSQTLNHNVMYWYQQKSSQAPKLLFHYYDKDFNNEADTPDNFQSRRPNTSFCFLDIRSPGLGDTAMYLCATSRDRQAGYEQYFGPGTRLTVT.

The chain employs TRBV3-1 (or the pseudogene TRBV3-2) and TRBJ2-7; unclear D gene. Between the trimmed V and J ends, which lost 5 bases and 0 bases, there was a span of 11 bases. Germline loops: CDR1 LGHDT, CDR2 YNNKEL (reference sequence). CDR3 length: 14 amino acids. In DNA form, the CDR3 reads TGTGCCAGCAGCAGGTCTACAGACTCCTACGAGCAGTACTTC. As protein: CASSRSTDSYEQYF.

The CDR3 here is CASSDSFNSPLHF. In DNA, the CDR3 is TGTGCCAGCAGTGACTCGTTTAATTCACCCCTCCACTTT. The rearrangement uses TRBV6-4 and TRBJ1-6, with D hard to call. This CDR3 region has 13 residues. Germline V gene sequence: CDR1 MRHNA, CDR2 SNTAGT. V was pared by 0 bases and J by 6 bases, with 3 bases between.

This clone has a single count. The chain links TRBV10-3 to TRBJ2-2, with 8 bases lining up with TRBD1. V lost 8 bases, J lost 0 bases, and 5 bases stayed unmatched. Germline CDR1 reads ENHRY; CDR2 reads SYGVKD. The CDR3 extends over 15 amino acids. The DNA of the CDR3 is TGTGCCATCCGGACAGGGACAGCGAACACCGGGGAGCTGTTTTTT. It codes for CAIRTGTANTGELFF.

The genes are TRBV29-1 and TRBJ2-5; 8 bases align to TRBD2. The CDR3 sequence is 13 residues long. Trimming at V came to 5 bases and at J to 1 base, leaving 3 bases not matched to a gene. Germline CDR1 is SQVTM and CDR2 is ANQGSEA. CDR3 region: CSVHGGGQETQYF. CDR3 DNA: TGCAGCGTTCACGGGGGGGGCCAAGAGACCCAGTACTTC.

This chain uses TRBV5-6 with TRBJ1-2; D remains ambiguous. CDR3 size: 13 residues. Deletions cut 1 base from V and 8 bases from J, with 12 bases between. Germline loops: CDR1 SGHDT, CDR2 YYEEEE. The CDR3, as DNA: TGTGCCAGCAGCTTGTCCGACCCGGGGGGCTACACCTTC. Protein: CASSLSDPGGYTF. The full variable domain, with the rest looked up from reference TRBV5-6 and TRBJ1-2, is DAGVTQSPTHLIKTRGQQVTLRCSPKSGHDTVSWYQQALGQGPQFIFQYYEEEERQRGNFPDRFSGHQFPNYSSELNVNALLLGDSALYLCASSLSDPGGYTFGSGTRLTVV.

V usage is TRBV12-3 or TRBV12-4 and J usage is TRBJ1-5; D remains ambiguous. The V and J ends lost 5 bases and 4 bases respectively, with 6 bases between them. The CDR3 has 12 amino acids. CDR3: CASSSTNQPQHF. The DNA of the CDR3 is TGTGCCAGCAGTAGTACAAATCAGCCCCAGCATTTT.

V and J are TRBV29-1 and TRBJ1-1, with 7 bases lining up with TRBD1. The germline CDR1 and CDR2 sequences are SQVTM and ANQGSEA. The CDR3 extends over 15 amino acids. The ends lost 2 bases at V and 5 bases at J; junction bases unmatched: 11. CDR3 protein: CSVERSGGLRTEAFF. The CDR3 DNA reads TGCAGCGTTGAAAGGTCAGGGGGGTTGCGGACTGAAGCTTTCTTT.

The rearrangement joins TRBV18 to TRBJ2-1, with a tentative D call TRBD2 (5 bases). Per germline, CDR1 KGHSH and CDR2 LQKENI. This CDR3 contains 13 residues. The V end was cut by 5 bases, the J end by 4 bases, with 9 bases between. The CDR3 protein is CASSIGLYNEQFF. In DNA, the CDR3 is TGTGCCAGCTCAATTGGACTGTACAATGAGCAGTTCTTC.

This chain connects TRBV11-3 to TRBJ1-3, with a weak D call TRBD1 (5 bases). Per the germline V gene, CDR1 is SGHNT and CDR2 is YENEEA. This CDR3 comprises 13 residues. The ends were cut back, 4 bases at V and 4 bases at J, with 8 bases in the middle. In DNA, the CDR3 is TGTGCCAGCAGCTCAGGGAGCGGAAACACCATATATTTT. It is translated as CASSSGSGNTIYF.

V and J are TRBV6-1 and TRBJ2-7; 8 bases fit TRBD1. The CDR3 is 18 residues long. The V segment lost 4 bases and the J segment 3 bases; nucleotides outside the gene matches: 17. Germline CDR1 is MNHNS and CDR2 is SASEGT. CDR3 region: CASSGSWVSRDRLYEQYF. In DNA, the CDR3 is TGTGCCAGCAGTGGCTCTTGGGTCTCCCGGGACAGGCTCTACGAGCAGTACTTC.

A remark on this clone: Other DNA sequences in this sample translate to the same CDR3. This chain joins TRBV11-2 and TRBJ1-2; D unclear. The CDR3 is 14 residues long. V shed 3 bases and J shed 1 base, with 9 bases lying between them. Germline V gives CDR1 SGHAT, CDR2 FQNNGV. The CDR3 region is CASSLGRINYGYTF. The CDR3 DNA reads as TGTGCCAGCAGCTTGGGGAGGATTAACTATGGCTACACCTTC.